The T cell receptor beta chain described here comes from a study of blood T cells in healthy people across ages. A second 7 to 11 cycle PCR used barcoded and J-beta primers. Via MiXCR, TCRdb re-called the 5' RACE reads, giving one row per CDR3 protein. The sample records more than 1,000,000 distinct CDR3 sequences, less than 25% being singletons. Drawing of peripheral blood yielded 7.5 to 10 milliliters from each donor. This sample also belongs to another study, concerning T cells of mothers and their children. That study adds: The donors comprised more than five children and their three healthy Caucasian mothers.

The sequenced sample consisted of blood. The receptor comes from a girl under 10 years old in good health.

DNA for the CDR3: TGTGCCAGCAGTGAATCTGGGGGAGTGGAGACCCAGTACTTC. This encodes CASSESGGVETQYF. The chain recombines TRBV6-1 with TRBJ2-5; D is tentatively TRBD1 or TRBD2 (5 bases each). The CDR3 has 14 residues. Looked up from germline, CDR1 is MNHNS and CDR2 is SASEGT. V was pared by 2 bases and J by 5 bases, with 12 bases between.